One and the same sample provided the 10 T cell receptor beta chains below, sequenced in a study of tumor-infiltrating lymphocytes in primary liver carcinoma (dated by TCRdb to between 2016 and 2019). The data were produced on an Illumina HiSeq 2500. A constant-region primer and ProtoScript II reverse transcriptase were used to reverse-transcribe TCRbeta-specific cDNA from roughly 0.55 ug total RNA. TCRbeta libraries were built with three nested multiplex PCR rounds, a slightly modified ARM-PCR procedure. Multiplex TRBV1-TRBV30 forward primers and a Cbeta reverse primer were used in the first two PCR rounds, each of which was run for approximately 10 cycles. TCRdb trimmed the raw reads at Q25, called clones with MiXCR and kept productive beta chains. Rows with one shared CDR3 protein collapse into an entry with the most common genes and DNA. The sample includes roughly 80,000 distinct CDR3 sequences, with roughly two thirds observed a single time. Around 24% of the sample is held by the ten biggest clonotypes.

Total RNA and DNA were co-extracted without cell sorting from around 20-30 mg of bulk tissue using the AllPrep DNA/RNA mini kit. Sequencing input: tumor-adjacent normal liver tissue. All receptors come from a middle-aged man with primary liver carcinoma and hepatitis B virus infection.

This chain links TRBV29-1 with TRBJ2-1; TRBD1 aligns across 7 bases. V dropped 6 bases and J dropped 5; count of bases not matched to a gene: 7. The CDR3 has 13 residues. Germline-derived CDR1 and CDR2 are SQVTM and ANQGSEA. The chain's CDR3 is CSVTVTGNNEQFF. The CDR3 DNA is TGCAGCGTGACCGTGACAGGGAACAATGAGCAGTTCTTC.

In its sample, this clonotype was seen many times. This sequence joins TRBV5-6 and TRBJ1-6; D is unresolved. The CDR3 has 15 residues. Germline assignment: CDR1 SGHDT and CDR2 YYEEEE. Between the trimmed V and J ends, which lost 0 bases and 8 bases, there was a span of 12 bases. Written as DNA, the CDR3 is TGTGCCAGCAGCTTGGGAGGGTTTACCCATTCACCCCTCCACTTT. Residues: CASSLGGFTHSPLHF.

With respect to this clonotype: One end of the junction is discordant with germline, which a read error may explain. The CDR3 DNA is TGTGCCTTCAGTGAGCCAAAGATACACACTGAATCTTTCTTT. This gives the protein CAFSEPKIHTESFF. This sequence joins TRBV10-3 and TRBJ1-1; D gene unclear. The CDR3 spans 14 residues. The germline gives CDR1 ENHRY, CDR2 SYGVKD.

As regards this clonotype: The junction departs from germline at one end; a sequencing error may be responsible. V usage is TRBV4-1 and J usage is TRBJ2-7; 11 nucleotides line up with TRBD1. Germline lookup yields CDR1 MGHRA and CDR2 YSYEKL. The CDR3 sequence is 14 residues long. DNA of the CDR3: TGCGCCAGTAGCCAGGGACAGGGGGGCCACGAGCAGTACTTC. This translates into CASSQGQGGHEQYF.

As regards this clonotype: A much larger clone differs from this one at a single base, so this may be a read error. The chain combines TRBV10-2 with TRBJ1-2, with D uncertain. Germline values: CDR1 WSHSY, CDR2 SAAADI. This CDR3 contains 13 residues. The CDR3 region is CAGSFLKDYGYTF. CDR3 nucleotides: TGCGCCGGCAGTTTCCTAAAGGACTATGGCTACACCTTC.

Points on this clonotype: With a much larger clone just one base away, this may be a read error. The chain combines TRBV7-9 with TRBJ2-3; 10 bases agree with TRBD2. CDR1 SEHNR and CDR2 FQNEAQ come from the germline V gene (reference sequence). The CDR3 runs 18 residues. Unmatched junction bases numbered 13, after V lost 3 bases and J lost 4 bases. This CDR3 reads CASSFDSTTSGAPDTQYF. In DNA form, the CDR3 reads TGTGCCAGCAGCTTCGATTCAACAACTAGCGGGGCTCCAGATACGCAGTATTTT. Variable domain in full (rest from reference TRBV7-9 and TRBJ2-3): DTGVSQNPRHKITKRGQNVTFRCDPISEHNRLYWYRQTLGQGPEFLTYFQNEAQLEKSRLLSDRFSAERPKGSFSTLEIQRTEQGDSAMYLCASSFDSTTSGAPDTQYFGPGTRLTVL.

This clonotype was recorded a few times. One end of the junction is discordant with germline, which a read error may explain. The CDR3 region is CASSSDRDWADTQYF. The CDR3 DNA is TGTGCCAGCAGCTCGGACAGGGACTGGGCAGACACGCAGTATTTT. The chain links TRBV7-9 to TRBJ2-3, with 8 bases fitting TRBD1. The CDR3 spans 15 residues. Looked up from germline, CDR1 is SEHNR and CDR2 is FQNEAQ (reference sequence).

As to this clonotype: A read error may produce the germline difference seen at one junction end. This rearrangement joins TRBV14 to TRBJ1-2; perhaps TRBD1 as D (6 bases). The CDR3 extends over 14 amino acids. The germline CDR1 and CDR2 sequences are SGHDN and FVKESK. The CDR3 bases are TGTGCCAGCAGCACCGACAGGTCTAACTATGGCCACACATTC. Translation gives CASSTDRSNYGHTF.

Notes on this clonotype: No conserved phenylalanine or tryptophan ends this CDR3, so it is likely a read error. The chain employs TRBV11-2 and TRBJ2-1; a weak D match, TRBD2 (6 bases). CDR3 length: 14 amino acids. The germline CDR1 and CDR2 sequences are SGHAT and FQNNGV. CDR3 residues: CTSGDSGYYNEQFI. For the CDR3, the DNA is TGTACCAGCGGCGATAGCGGCTACTACAATGAGCAGTTCATC.

The CDR3 DNA is TGTGACAACAGCCAAGATCTTGGGACTGTGAACACCGGGGAGCTGTTTTTT. Residues: CDNSQDLGTVNTGELFF. The chain combines TRBV4-2 with TRBJ2-2; D is perhaps TRBD2 (6 bases). This CDR3 contains 17 residues. Germline CDR1 LGHNA, CDR2 YNFKEQ.